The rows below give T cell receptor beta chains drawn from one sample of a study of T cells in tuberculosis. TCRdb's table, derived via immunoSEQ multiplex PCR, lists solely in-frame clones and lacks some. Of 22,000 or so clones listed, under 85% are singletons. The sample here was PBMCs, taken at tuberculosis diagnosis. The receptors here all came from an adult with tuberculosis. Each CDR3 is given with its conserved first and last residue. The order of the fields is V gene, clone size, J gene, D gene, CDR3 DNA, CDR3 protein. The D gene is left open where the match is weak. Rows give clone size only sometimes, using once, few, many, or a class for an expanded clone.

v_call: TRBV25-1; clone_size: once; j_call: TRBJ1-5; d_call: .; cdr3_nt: TGTGCCAGCAGTGATTCGAGGCAGGGGACTCAGCCCCAGCATTTT; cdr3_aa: CASSDSRQGTQPQHF
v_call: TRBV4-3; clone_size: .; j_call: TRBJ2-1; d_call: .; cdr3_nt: TGCGCCAGCAGTAGAGACAATGAGCAGTTCTTC; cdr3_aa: CASSRDNEQFF
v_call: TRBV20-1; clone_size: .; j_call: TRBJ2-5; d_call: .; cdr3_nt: TGCAGTGCTATCAAAGAGACCCAGTACTTC; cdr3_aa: CSAIKETQYF
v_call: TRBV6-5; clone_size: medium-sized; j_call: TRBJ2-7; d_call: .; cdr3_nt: TGTGCCAGCAGTTACGGGACACCACCCCCTCAATACGAGCAGTACTTC; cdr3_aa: CASSYGTPPPQYEQYF
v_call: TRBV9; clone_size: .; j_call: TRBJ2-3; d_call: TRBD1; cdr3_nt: TGTGCCAGCAGCGGGACAGGGGGTTATACGCAGTATTTT; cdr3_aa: CASSGTGGYTQYF
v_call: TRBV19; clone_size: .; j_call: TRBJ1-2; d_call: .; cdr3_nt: TGTGCCAGTAGTGGACAGTATGGCTACACCTTC; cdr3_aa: CASSGQYGYTF
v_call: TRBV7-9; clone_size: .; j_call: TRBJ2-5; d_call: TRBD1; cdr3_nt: TGTGCCAGCAGCGGACCACAGGGGGCTAGGGAGACCCAGTACTTC; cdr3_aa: CASSGPQGARETQYF
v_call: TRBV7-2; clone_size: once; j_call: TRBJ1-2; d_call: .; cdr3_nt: TGTGCCAGCAGCTTAAAACCGGGACAACACTTAGCTAACTATGGCTACACCTTC; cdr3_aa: CASSLKPGQHLANYGYTF
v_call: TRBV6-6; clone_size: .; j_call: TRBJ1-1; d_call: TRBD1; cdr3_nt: TGTGCCAGCAGTTACTCACAGGGGAGCACTGAAGCTTTCTTT; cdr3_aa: CASSYSQGSTEAFF
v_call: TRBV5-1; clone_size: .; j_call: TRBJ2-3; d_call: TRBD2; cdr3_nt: TGCGCCAGCAGCTTGACCGCGGGGGTCACAGATACGCAGTATTTT; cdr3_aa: CASSLTAGVTDTQYF
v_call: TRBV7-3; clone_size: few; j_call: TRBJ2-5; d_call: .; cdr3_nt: TGTGCCAGCAGCTTAGATGGTAGTTTTGGAGAGACCCAGTACTTC; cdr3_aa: CASSLDGSFGETQYF
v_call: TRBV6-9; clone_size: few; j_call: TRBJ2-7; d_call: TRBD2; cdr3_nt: TGTGCCAGCGGTATGGGCGGGGGGGGCTACGAGCAGTACTTC; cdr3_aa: CASGMGGGGYEQYF
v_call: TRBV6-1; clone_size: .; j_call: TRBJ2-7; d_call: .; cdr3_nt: TGTGCCAGCACTCTTGGGGGGTCATCCTACGAGCAGTACTTC; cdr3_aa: CASTLGGSSYEQYF
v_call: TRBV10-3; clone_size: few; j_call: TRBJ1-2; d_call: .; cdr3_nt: TGTGCCATCAGTGAAAGGACACATGGCTACACCTTC; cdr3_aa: CAISERTHGYTF
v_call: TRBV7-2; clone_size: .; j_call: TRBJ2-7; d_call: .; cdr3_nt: TGTGCCAGCAGCTTAAAGTCCGCGAGCTCCTACGAGCAGTACTTC; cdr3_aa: CASSLKSASSYEQYF
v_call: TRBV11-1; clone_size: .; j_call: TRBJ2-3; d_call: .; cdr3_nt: TGTGCCAGCAGCCCAGTTTTTGCGGGTCGAGATACGCAGTATTTT; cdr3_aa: CASSPVFAGRDTQYF
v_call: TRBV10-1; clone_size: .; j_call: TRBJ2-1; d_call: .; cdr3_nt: TGCGCCAGCAGTTCGCCCGGACAGCACAATGAGCAGTTCTTC; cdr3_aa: CASSSPGQHNEQFF
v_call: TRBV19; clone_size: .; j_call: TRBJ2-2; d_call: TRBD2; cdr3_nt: TGTGCCAGTAGTAATTGGGGGGGGAACACCGGGGAGCTGTTTTTT; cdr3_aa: CASSNWGGNTGELFF
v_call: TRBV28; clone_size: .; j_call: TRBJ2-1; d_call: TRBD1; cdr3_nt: TGTGCCAGCAGTTTAGGGGACAGCTACAATGAGCAGTTCTTC; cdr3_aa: CASSLGDSYNEQFF
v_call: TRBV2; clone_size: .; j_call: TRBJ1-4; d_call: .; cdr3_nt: TGTGCCAGCAGCAGGGCAGAGGTTGCTAATGAAAAACTGTTTTTT; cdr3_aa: CASSRAEVANEKLFF
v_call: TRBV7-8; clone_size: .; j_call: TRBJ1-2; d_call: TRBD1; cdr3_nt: TGTGCCAGCAGCTTCGGACAGGGGGACTATGGCTACACCTTC; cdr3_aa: CASSFGQGDYGYTF
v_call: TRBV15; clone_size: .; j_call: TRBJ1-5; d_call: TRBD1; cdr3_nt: TGTGCCACCAGCAGAGGACAGGGCTATCAGCCCCAGCATTTT; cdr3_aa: CATSRGQGYQPQHF
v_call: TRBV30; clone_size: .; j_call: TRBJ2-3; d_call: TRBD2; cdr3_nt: TGTGCCTGGAGTAAAGGACTAGCGGGGGCTGGGGATACGCAGTATTTT; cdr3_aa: CAWSKGLAGAGDTQYF
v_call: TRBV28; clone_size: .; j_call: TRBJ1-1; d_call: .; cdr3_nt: TGTGCCAGCAGGGGGAGACACATGGGTACTGAAGCTTTCTTT; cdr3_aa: CASRGRHMGTEAFF
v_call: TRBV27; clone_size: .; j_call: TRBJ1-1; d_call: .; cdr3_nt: TGTGCCAGCAGTTTTGCTGGGAGTGGGACTGAAGCTTTCTTT; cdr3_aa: CASSFAGSGTEAFF
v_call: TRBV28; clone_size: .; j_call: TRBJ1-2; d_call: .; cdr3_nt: TGTGCCAGCACCCTCCCTAGGGGTCCGGATGGCTACACCTTC; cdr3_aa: CASTLPRGPDGYTF
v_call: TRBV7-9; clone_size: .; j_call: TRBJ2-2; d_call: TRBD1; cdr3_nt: TGTGCCAGCAGCGGAAACAGGGGCGGCGGGGAGCTGTTTTTT; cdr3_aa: CASSGNRGGGELFF
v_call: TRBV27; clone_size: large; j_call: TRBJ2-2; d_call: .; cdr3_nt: TGTGCCAGCAGTTTACACGGGGCCGGGGAGCTGTTTTTT; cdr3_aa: CASSLHGAGELFF
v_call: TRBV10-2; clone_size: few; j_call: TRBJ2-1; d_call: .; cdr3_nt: TGCGCCAGCAGTGAGTTAGGGGCCGACTACAATGAGCAGTTCTTC; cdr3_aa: CASSELGADYNEQFF
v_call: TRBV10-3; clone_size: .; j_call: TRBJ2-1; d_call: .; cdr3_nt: TGTGCCATCAGTGACCAAGCCGGGACTTACTACAATGAGCAGTTCTTC; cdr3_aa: CAISDQAGTYYNEQFF